This record looks at one TCR beta chain sequence and its context. Data came from immunoSEQ multiplex PCR; TCRdb stores just in-frame clones and leaves some out. The sample records 60,000 to 80,000 clones, just under 90% being singletons. This entry belongs to a study of technical replicates of blood from four donors. This CDR3 has 13 amino acids. The V and J ends lost 4 bases and 6 bases respectively, with 11 bases between them. CDR1 and CDR2 (germline): SGHRS, YFSETQ. The rearrangement links TRBV5-1 to TRBJ1-3; D possibly corresponds to TRBD1 (5 bases). The receptor was isolated from a human donor in good health. Some clones in this sample may be carry-over from other donors' samples. The specimen sequenced was PBMCs. As DNA, the CDR3 is TGCGCCAGCAGCCCCCAAGGGGAAAACACCATATATTTT. Amino acid sequence: CASSPQGENTIYF.